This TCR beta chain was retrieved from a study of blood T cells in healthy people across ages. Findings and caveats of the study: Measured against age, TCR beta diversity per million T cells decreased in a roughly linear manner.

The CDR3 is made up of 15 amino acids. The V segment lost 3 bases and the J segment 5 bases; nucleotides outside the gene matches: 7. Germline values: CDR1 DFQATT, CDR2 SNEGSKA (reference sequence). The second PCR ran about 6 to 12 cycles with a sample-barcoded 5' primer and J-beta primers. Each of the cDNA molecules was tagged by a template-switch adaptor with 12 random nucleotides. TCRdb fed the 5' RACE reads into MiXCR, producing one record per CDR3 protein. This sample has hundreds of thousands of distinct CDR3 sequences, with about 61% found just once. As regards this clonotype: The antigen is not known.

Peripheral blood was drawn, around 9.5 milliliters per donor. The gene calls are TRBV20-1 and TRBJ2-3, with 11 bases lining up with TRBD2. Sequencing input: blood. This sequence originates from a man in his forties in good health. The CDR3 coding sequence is TGCAGTGCTAGCCAACTAGCGGGAGCGGGAGATACGCAGTATTTT. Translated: CSASQLAGAGDTQYF.